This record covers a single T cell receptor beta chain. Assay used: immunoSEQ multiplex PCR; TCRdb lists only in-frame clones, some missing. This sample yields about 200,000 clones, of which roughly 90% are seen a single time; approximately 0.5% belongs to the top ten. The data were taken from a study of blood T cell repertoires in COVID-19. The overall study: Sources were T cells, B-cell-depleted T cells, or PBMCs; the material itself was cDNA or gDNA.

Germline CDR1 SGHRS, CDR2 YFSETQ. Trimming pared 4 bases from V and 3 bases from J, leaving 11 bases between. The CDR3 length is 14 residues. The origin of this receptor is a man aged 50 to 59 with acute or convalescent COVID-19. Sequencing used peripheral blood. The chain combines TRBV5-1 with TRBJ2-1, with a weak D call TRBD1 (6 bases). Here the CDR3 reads CASSPGHSYNEQFF. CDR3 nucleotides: TGCGCCAGCAGCCCGGGACACAGCTACAATGAGCAGTTCTTC.